This passage covers 10 T cell receptor beta chains from one sample sequenced in a study of blood T cell repertoires in COVID-19. Here immunoSEQ multiplex PCR was the method, and the copy in TCRdb shows in-frame clones only, minus some. The table shows about 140,000 clones, with 84% occurring only once. Sequenced input: peripheral blood. The source is a human donor in a cohort sampled during active COVID-19.

This rearrangement joins TRBV7-3 to TRBJ2-1; 8 nucleotides line up with TRBD2. The trim removed 5 bases at V and 4 bases at J, leaving 7 bases unmatched. The CDR3 has 15 residues. Germline V gene sequence: CDR1 SGHTA, CDR2 FQGTGA. CDR3 residues: CASSPAGAPYNEQFF. CDR3 coding DNA: TGTGCCAGCAGCCCAGCGGGGGCACCATACAATGAGCAGTTCTTC.

The rearrangement uses TRBV13 and TRBJ1-1; tentative D call: TRBD1 (5 bases). Germline-derived CDR1 and CDR2 are PRHDT and FYEKMQ (reference sequence). V was trimmed by 7 bases and J by 5 bases, leaving 20 bases between them. The CDR3 extends over 15 amino acids. The CDR3 DNA follows: TGTGCCAGCATAAGAGGAGAAGGCGGGGGGACTGAAGCTTTCTTT. It translates to CASIRGEGGGTEAFF.

The rearrangement links TRBV18 to TRBJ2-3; TRBD2 might be the D (5 bases). The germline CDR1 and CDR2 sequences are KGHSH and LQKENI. This CDR3 comprises 15 residues. V lost 3 bases and J 0 bases, leaving 10 bases between the germline ends. CDR3 protein: CASSPDFRSTDTQYF. DNA of the CDR3: TGTGCCAGCTCACCGGACTTCCGAAGCACAGATACGCAGTATTTT.

V is TRBV4-3 and J is TRBJ2-2; 7 bases fit TRBD1. V shed 1 base and J 5 bases; nucleotides not matched to a gene: 7. Germline lookup yields CDR1 LGHNA and CDR2 YSLEER. The CDR3 contains 16 residues. The CDR3 loop is CASSQVTGVGTGELFF. Here the CDR3 DNA reads TGCGCCAGCAGCCAAGTAACAGGGGTGGGAACCGGGGAGCTGTTTTTT.

The rearrangement links TRBV4-1 to TRBJ1-2, with TRBD1 matching 7 bases. CDR1 MGHRA and CDR2 YSYEKL come from the germline V gene. This CDR3 is built from 16 residues. V lost 0 bases and J lost 8; bases outside the gene matches: 12. CDR3 DNA: TGCGCCAGCAGCCAAGAAGGGTCAGGGGGTCTTCTCGGCTACACCTTC. It is translated as CASSQEGSGGLLGYTF.

The table lists this clone with a few counts. CDR3 residues: CASSPGRLGRGTDTQYF. The CDR3 region has the DNA TGTGCCAGCAGCCCTGGCCGACTAGGGAGAGGCACAGATACGCAGTATTTT. V gene TRBV7-9 combines with J gene TRBJ2-3, with D possibly TRBD2 on 6 matching bases. The CDR3 totals 17 residues. Germline V CDR1 and CDR2: SEHNR, FQNEAQ (reference sequence). The V and J ends lost 5 bases and 1 base respectively, with 19 bases between them.

The V call is TRBV11-3, the J call TRBJ2-1, with D possibly TRBD2 on 6 matching bases. Trimming took 4 bases from V and 8 from J, leaving 15 bases between them. Per germline, CDR1 SGHNT and CDR2 YENEEA. This CDR3 has 14 amino acids. CDR3 in DNA: TGTGCCAGCAGCTCCGGTCGGGGCGGGGATGAGCAGTTCTTC. This codes for CASSSGRGGDEQFF.

This chain links TRBV6-2 or TRBV6-3 with TRBJ2-1; 14 positions agree with TRBD2. This CDR3 is built from 15 residues. Germline V lookup: CDR1 MNHEY, CDR2 SVGEGT. The V gene end was trimmed by 5 bases and the J gene end by 6 bases; junction bases not matched to a gene: 3. Here the CDR3 reads CASSRLAGGGNEQFF. Here the CDR3 DNA reads TGTGCCAGCAGTCGACTAGCGGGGGGGGGCAATGAGCAGTTCTTC.

This clone turned up a few times. The gene calls are TRBV27 and TRBJ1-6; 7 positions agree with TRBD1. The ends lost 0 bases at V and 2 bases at J; junction bases unmatched: 7. Germline lookup yields CDR1 MNHEY and CDR2 SMNVEV (reference sequence). This CDR3 is built from 18 residues. CDR3 nucleotide sequence: TGTGCCAGCAGTTTATCGCTAAAAGGGGGCGCCTATAATTCACCCCTCCACTTT. This encodes CASSLSLKGGAYNSPLHF.

CDR3 protein: CASSLSTGTEAFF. In DNA, the CDR3 is TGCGCCAGCAGCTTGTCGACAGGGACTGAAGCTTTCTTT. The chain is built from TRBV5-1 and TRBJ1-1, with 7 nucleotides matching TRBD1. The V gene end was trimmed by 1 base and the J gene end by 5 bases; junction bases not matched to a gene: 2. CDR3 length: 13 residues. Germline CDR1 reads SGHRS; CDR2 reads YFSETQ.